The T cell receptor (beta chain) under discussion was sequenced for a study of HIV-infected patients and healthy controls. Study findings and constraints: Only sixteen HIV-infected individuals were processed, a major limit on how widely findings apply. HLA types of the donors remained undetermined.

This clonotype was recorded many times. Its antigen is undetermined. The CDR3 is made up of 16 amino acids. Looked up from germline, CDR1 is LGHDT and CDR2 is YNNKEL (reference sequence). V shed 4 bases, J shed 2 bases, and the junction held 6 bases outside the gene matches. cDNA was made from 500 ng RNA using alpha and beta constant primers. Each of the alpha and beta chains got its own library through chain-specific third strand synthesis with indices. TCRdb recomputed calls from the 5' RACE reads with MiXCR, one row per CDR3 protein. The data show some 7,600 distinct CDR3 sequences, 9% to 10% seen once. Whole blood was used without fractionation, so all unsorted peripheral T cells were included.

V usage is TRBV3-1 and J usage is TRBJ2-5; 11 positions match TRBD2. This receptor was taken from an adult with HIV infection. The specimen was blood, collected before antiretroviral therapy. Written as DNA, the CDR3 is TGTGCCAGCAGCCGCCGGACTAGCGGGCCACAAGAGACCCAGTACTTC. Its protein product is CASSRRTSGPQETQYF.